This entry is about one T cell receptor beta chain. In this sample, this clonotype turned up many times. Its antigen is not yet known. There are no base qualities to consult, and no much larger clone falls within one base. The sample originates from a study of post-analysis software for immune sequencing data (dated by TCRdb to the mid-2010s). Describing the broader study: The recorded disease courses included relapsing-remitting, secondary progressive and progressive-relapsing multiple sclerosis, and some patients had no subtype annotation. The patient repertoires were set against roughly eleven previously published healthy control repertoires from donors whose ages ranged from about 6 to 26 years. A subset of samples was prepared in parallel using single-end sample barcoding, then pooled and co-amplified after Illumina adapter ligation.

The protocol used for the library was PCR. TCRdb lists the instrument as Illumina HiSeq 2500. Unique molecular identifiers were incorporated into TCR beta cDNA libraries to reduce PCR and sequencing biases. Every 1 to 10 million input T cells yielded 500,000 or so cDNA molecules, meaning each molecule approximated one T cell. The patient libraries were prepared and sequenced with the same protocol used for the earlier healthy control dataset. Samples belonging to the same batch were prepared together, multiplexed and sequenced on a shared HiSeq lane. For the original study's pipeline: MIGEC handled the raw barcoded reads, throwing out single-read molecular identifier groups before consensus assembly and CDR3 extraction. Clonotype tables were post-analysed with VDJtools, and diversity was normalized by down-sampling all datasets to the smallest sample size. Repertoire overlap clustering matched CDR3 amino acid but not nucleotide sequences to correct batch-related cross-sample contamination. The raw public reads went through TCRdb reprocessing: fastp at Q25, MiXCR clone calling, in-frame beta chains kept. Every entry covers one CDR3 protein and lists the most common genes and DNA from its rows. TCRdb, not the original authors, processed these V and J calls. The sample data list roughly 800,000 distinct CDR3 sequences, and roughly 27% of these were observed just once. The ten largest make up more than 0.55% of the sample.

To demonstrate the VDJtools post-analysis software, TCR beta repertoires were profiled from the peripheral blood of about 13 young patients with multiple sclerosis. Multiple sclerosis patients were children and adolescents aged roughly 6 to 17 years. V loses 7 bases, J loses 2 bases, and the germline ends lie 13 bases apart. Taken from the germline V gene, the CDR1 and CDR2 loops are SQVTM and ANQGSEA. Including cysteine and phenylalanine, the CDR3 has 13 amino acids. The CDR3 DNA has 39 bases and is translated from base 1. Overall results and qualifications from the work: Patients showed significantly higher frequencies than controls for about 5 TRBV segments, among them TRBV5-6, TRBV5-1 and TRBV20-1. The control group was slightly older than the multiple sclerosis patient group. Significantly lower normalized Chao1 diversity was found in multiple sclerosis patients than in controls, suggesting substantial peripheral T-cell clonal expansion. Direct clustering with F measure revealed strong co-clustering of samples prepared in the same batch, which led to a batch-effect correction.

The sequencing sample was made of blood. The sequence came from a girl aged 5-17 years with multiple sclerosis. This sequence uses TRBV29-1 and TRBJ2-3, with the D segment identity uncertain. The CDR3 amino acid sequence is: CSARESPTDTQYF. The bases are TGCAGCGCCCGAGAGAGTCCCACAGATACGCAGTATTTT.